This is a list of T cell receptor beta chains from one sample in a study of T-cell memory formation after mild COVID-19. Each CDR3 protein is one row after TCRdb ran MiXCR on the 5' RACE reads. The sample lists 250,000 to 350,000 distinct CDR3 sequences, 15% to 20% occurring once. Sequencing was carried out using PBMCs or a T cell subset sorted from them (not recorded which). These receptors all stem from a man between 18 and 35 years old who had mild COVID-19 (a few samples of this study predate the infection). Cell type and time point are not known. Both conserved end residues are part of each CDR3. Fields, in order: J gene, D gene, clone size, V gene, CDR3 DNA, CDR3 protein. The D gene is left open where the match is weak. Rows give clone size only sometimes, using once, few, many, or a class for an expanded clone.

TRBJ1-3,TRBD1,-,TRBV12-3/TRBV12-4,TGTGCCAGCAATTTTAGGGGGCAGGACACCATATATTTT,CASNFRGQDTIYF
TRBJ2-5,TRBD1,-,TRBV6-2/TRBV6-3,TGTGCCAGCAGTACCCGGGACAGGGGAGGCGAGACCCAGTACTTC,CASSTRDRGGETQYF
TRBJ2-5,TRBD2,-,TRBV10-2,TGCGCCAGTCAAGCGGGGGGGCATGTGGAGACCCAGTACTTC,CASQAGGHVETQYF
TRBJ1-1,TRBD1,-,TRBV27,TGTGCCAGCAGCTTCAACAGGGGGCAAGCTTTCTTT,CASSFNRGQAFF
TRBJ2-4,-,-,TRBV7-9,TGTGCCAGCAGCTTCGCGTATTTGGTCAACATTCAGTACTTC,CASSFAYLVNIQYF
TRBJ2-3,TRBD2,-,TRBV7-9,TGTGCCAGCAGCCCGACGGCGGGGGCAGATACGCAGTATTTT,CASSPTAGADTQYF
TRBJ2-5,TRBD1,once,TRBV5-1,TGCGCCAGCACGGGACAGCAAGAGACCCAGTACTTC,CASTGQQETQYF
TRBJ2-5,-,few,TRBV4-1,TGCGCCAGCAGCCAAGAAAACGGGTTTCAAGAGACCCAGTACTTC,CASSQENGFQETQYF
TRBJ1-2,TRBD1,-,TRBV28,TGTGCCAGCAGTTTACCCAACAGGGGCTATGGCTACACCTTC,CASSLPNRGYGYTF
TRBJ2-1,TRBD1,few,TRBV5-1,TGCGCCAGCAGCTTCAGGGGGCAGTACAATGAGCAGTTCTTC,CASSFRGQYNEQFF
TRBJ2-3,-,few,TRBV7-2,TGTGCCAGCAGCTTAGCGTCAGATACGCAGTATTTT,CASSLASDTQYF
TRBJ2-2,-,-,TRBV7-9,TGTGCCAGCAGCTCCACGAGGGGCACCGGGGAGCTGTTTTTT,CASSSTRGTGELFF
TRBJ1-3,-,few,TRBV9,TGTGCCAGCAGCGATAATTCCCGGACAGCGGTGGGAAACACCATATATTTT,CASSDNSRTAVGNTIYF
TRBJ1-1,-,-,TRBV4-1,TGCGCCAGCAGCCAGGAGGACACGTACACTGAAGCTTTCTTT,CASSQEDTYTEAFF
TRBJ1-5,-,few,TRBV24-1,TGTGCCACCAGTGAGGACGGGGGGCCAGGCCAGCCCCAGCATTTT,CATSEDGGPGQPQHF
TRBJ2-1,-,many,TRBV14,TGTGCCAGCAGCACCTACAATGAGCAGTTCTTC,CASSTYNEQFF
TRBJ2-2,-,-,TRBV7-9,TGTGCCAGCAGCTCTGTAGGGCGGAAGAACACCGGGGAGCTGTTTTTT,CASSSVGRKNTGELFF
TRBJ2-1,-,few,TRBV7-9,TGTGCCAGCACCAAAGAGTCTCCCCCGAAGGGTGAGCAGTTCTTC,CASTKESPPKGEQFF
TRBJ1-5,TRBD1,-,TRBV20-1,TGCAGTGCGACGACAGGGGGAGCGTTCGGGCAGCCCCAGCATTTT,CSATTGGAFGQPQHF
TRBJ1-2,TRBD1,few,TRBV28,TGTGCCAGCAGTAACTCCAACAGGGGAGACTATGGCTACACCTTC,CASSNSNRGDYGYTF
TRBJ2-1,TRBD2,-,TRBV5-1,TGCGCCAGCAGCTTGCTCATTGGCGGGGGGCCGAATGAGCAGTTCTTC,CASSLLIGGGPNEQFF
TRBJ1-6,-,-,TRBV9,TGTGCCAGCAGCCCCCCCGGGACCTCCTCTCCCCTCCACTTT,CASSPPGTSSPLHF
TRBJ1-2,-,-,TRBV10-2,TGCGCCAGCAATTCCGGGCCGAGCTATGGCTACACCTTC,CASNSGPSYGYTF
TRBJ2-3,-,few,TRBV7-9,TGTGCCAGCAGCCGGACCTCACTTTCCACAGATACGCAGTATTTT,CASSRTSLSTDTQYF
TRBJ2-5,TRBD2,-,TRBV4-3,TGCGCCAGCAGCCAAAGGCGGGGGGGTGCAGAGACCCAGTACTTC,CASSQRRGGAETQYF
TRBJ2-3,-,many,TRBV24-1,TGTGCCACCAGTGACCCAGGGACAGATACGCAGTATTTT,CATSDPGTDTQYF
TRBJ1-5,TRBD1,-,TRBV7-2,TGTGCCAGCAGCCCCGGACAGGGGGCTCAGCCCCAGCATTTT,CASSPGQGAQPQHF
TRBJ2-1,-,once,TRBV4-3,TGCGCCAGCAGCCAAGACAACGGTTTGGGTGAGCAGTTCTTC,CASSQDNGLGEQFF
TRBJ1-1,-,-,TRBV6-5,TGTGCCAGCAGTTCATCCCGCGGCGGGAACACTGAAGCTTTCTTT,CASSSSRGGNTEAFF
TRBJ1-4,-,few,TRBV4-3,TGCGCCAGCAGCCATACTTCCGGTCCGGGAAAACTGTTTTTT,CASSHTSGPGKLFF
TRBJ2-5,TRBD2,few,TRBV11-1,TGTGCCAGCAGCCGGGGACTAGGAGAGACCCAGTACTTC,CASSRGLGETQYF
TRBJ2-1,-,few,TRBV20-1,TGCAGTGCTAGGGGGCCCTACGGGGTGTATGAGCAGTTCTTC,CSARGPYGVYEQFF
TRBJ2-5,-,-,TRBV4-2,TGTGCCAGCAGCCTGACCGGGCCCGAAGAGACCCAGTACTTC,CASSLTGPEETQYF
TRBJ2-4,TRBD2,few,TRBV4-1,TGCGCCAGCAGCCAAGGTGGGACTAGCGGGGTTACTAAAAACATTCAGTACTTC,CASSQGGTSGVTKNIQYF
TRBJ2-3,-,few,TRBV9,TGTGCCAGCAGCGTAGAGGTGGGAGATACGCAGTATTTT,CASSVEVGDTQYF
TRBJ1-6,-,few,TRBV12-3/TRBV12-4,TGTGCCAGCAGTTTTAAGGAGGGGCCCCTCCACTTT,CASSFKEGPLHF
TRBJ2-1,-,-,TRBV7-9,TGTGCCAGCAGCTTTAGCTCGGCGCACAATGAGCAGTTCTTC,CASSFSSAHNEQFF
TRBJ1-1,-,few,TRBV7-9,TGTGCCAGCAGCTTAGAAGAGGACCAGAACACTGAAGCTTTCTTT,CASSLEEDQNTEAFF
TRBJ2-6,-,many,TRBV7-8,TGTGCCAGCAGCTTAGCAGGGTTGGACTTCTCTGGGGCCAACGTCCTGACTTTC,CASSLAGLDFSGANVLTF
TRBJ1-3,-,once,TRBV15,TGTGCCACCAGCCCTTCCCCGGGAAATTCGGGAGGAAACACCATATATTTT,CATSPSPGNSGGNTIYF
TRBJ1-2,-,few,TRBV6-2/TRBV6-3,TGTGCCAGCAGTTACAGGGATCTCTGGGGCTACACCTTC,CASSYRDLWGYTF
TRBJ2-1,-,few,TRBV24-1,TGTGCCACCAGTGAAGAACAGGGCAGCCCCTACAATGAGCAGTTCTTC,CATSEEQGSPYNEQFF
TRBJ2-5,-,few,TRBV12-3/TRBV12-4,TGTGCCAGCAGAGCCACACTGTACCAAGAGACCCAGTACTTC,CASRATLYQETQYF
TRBJ1-5,-,-,TRBV28,TGTGCCAGCAGTTTCTTTCCAGGAGGACATAGCAATCAGCCCCAGCATTTT,CASSFFPGGHSNQPQHF
TRBJ2-7,-,-,TRBV29-1,TGCAGCGTTGAAGGACAGTCCTACGAGCAGTACTTC,CSVEGQSYEQYF
TRBJ1-1,TRBD1,-,TRBV7-9,TGTGCCAGCAGCTTACAGGGGGCGCCGTGGACTGAAGCTTTCTTT,CASSLQGAPWTEAFF
TRBJ1-4,-,few,TRBV12-3/TRBV12-4,TGTGCCAGCAGCCCCGCGGCTTTGGATGAAAAACTGTTTTTT,CASSPAALDEKLFF
TRBJ2-4,-,few,TRBV11-2,TGTGCCAGCAGCTTCGCCCACGATTTAGCCAAAAACATTCAGTACTTC,CASSFAHDLAKNIQYF
TRBJ2-3,TRBD1,few,TRBV5-1,TGCGCCAGCAGCTTAGAGGACAGGGTGTCGTCGTATTTT,CASSLEDRVSSYF
TRBJ2-5,-,-,TRBV24-1,TGTGCCACCAGTGATGGACAGTCCCCGTACCAAGAGACCCAGTACTTC,CATSDGQSPYQETQYF